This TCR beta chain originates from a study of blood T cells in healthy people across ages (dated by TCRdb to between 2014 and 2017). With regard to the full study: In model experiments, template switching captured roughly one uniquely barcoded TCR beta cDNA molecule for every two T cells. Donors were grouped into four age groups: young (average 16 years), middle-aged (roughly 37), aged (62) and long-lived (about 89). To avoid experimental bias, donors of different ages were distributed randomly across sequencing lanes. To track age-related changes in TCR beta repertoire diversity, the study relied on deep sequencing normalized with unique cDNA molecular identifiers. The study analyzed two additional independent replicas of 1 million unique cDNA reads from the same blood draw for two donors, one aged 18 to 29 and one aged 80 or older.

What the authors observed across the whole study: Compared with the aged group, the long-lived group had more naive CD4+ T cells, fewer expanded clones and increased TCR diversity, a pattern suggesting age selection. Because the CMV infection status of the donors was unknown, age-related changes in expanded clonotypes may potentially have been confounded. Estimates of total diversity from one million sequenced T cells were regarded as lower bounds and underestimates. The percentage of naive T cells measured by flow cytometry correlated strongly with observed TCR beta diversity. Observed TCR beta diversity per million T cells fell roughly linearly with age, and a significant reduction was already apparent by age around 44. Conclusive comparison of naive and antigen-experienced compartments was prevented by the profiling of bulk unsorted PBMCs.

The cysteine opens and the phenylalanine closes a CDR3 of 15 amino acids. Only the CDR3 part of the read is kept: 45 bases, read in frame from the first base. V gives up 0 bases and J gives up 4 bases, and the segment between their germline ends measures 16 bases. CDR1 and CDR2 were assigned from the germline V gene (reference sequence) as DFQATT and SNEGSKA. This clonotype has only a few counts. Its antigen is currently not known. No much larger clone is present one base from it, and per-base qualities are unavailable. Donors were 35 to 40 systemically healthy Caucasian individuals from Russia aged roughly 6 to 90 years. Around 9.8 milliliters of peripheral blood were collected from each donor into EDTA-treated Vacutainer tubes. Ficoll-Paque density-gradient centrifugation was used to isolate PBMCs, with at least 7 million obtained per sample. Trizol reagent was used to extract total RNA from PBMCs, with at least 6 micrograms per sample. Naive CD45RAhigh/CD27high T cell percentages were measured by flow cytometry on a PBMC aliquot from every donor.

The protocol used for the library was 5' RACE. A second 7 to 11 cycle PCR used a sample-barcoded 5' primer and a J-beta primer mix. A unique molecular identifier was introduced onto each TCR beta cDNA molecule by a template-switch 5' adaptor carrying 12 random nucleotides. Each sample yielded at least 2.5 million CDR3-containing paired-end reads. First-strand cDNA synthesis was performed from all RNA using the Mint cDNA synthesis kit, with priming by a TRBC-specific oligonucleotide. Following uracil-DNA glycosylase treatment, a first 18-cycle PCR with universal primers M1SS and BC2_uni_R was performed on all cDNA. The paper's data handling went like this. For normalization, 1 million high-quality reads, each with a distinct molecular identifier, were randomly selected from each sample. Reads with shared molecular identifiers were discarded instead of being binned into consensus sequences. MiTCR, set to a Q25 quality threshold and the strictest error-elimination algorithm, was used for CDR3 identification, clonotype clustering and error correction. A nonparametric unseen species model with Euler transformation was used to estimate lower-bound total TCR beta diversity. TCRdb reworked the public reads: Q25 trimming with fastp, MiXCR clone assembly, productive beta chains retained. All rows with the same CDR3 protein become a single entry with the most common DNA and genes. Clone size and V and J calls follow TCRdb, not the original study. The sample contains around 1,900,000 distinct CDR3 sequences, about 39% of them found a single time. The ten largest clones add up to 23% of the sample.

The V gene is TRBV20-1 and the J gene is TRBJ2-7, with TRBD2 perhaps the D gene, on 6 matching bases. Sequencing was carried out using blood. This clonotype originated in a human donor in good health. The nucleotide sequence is TGCAGTGCTAGAGACACGCGCGGGACTGAGTACGAGCAGTACTTC. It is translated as CSARDTRGTEYEQYF.